This entry concerns a single T cell receptor (beta chain). Trimming took 2 bases from V and 4 from J, leaving 11 bases between them. This CDR3 has 14 amino acids. Germline V gene lookup returns CDR1 SGHVS and CDR2 FQNEAQ. This record belongs to a study of T cell responses to AZD1222 COVID-19 vaccine. Repertoires were generated with immunoSEQ multiplex PCR, while TCRdb's copy carries only in-frame clones and drops some. Here the sample spans approximately 84,000 clones, over 75% being singletons. This rearrangement joins TRBV7-8 to TRBJ1-2, with D unresolved. The sample was peripheral blood, taken 28 days after the second AZD1222 dose. This sequence originates from an adult who received the AZD1222 COVID-19 vaccine. The CDR3 region has the DNA TGTGCCAGCAGCTTATCTTTCGACGGCTATGGCTACACCTTC. This codes for CASSLSFDGYGYTF.